These 12 T cell receptor beta chains were sequenced from one sample in a study of T cells in Graves' hyperthyroidism and ophthalmopathy. Amplification targeted TCR beta CDR3 regions from RNA transcripts. A set of HTBI primers served as the primers for a first-round RT-PCR of the TCR CDR3. Using its own MiXCR run on the multiplex PCR reads, TCRdb lists one record per CDR3 protein. Counted here are hundreds of thousands of distinct CDR3 sequences, approximately 40% occurring once; the ten biggest clones make up approximately 10%. The sample was blood. The source of these receptors is a man aged 18 to 35 with Graves' hyperthyroidism.

This clonotype has a count of ten or more. The chain has TRBV9 and TRBJ1-2; 7 nucleotides align to TRBD1. The CDR3 spans 14 residues. Trimming at V came to 3 bases and at J to 3 bases, leaving 5 bases not matched to a gene. CDR1 is SGDLS, CDR2 YYNGEE, per germline. The CDR3 loop is CASSATGYDYGYTF. CDR3 in DNA: TGTGCCAGCAGCGCGACAGGGTATGACTATGGCTACACCTTC. Full variable domain (remainder filled in from reference TRBV9 and TRBJ1-2): DSGVTQTPKHLITATGQRVTLRCSPRSGDLSVYWYQQSLDQGLQFLIQYYNGEERAKGNILERFSAQQFPDLHSELNLSSLELGDSALYFCASSATGYDYGYTFGSGTRLTVV.

The chain recombines TRBV7-9 with TRBJ1-6, with unresolved D. The germline V gene encodes CDR1 SEHNR and CDR2 FQNEAQ (reference sequence). Trimming removed 5 bases from V and 10 bases from J, with 21 bases in between. CDR3 size: 16 residues. The CDR3 coding sequence is TGTGCCAGCAGCGCCCCGGAGGAGGGCGTAGGGTCACCCCTCCACTTT. Translation gives CASSAPEEGVGSPLHF.

The genes are TRBV2 and TRBJ2-5; perhaps TRBD1 as D (5 bases). Germline V CDR1 and CDR2: SNHLY, FYNNEI. This CDR3 is built from 16 residues. The V gene lost 2 bases and the J gene lost 4 bases, with 17 bases spanning the gap. CDR3 loop: CASSESPGPQGETQYF. CDR3 nucleotide sequence: TGTGCCAGCAGTGAAAGTCCGGGTCCCCAGGGAGAGACCCAGTACTTC.

This clonotype was counted many times. This chain links TRBV29-1 with TRBJ2-5; D may be TRBD2 (5 bases). The CDR3 totals 12 residues. Per germline, CDR1 SQVTM and CDR2 ANQGSEA. CDR3 nucleotides: TGCACCACAAGCGAGGGCGGCGAGACCCAGTACTTC. Protein: CTTSEGGETQYF.

This clonotype was seen just once. A much larger clone is a single base away; this may be a read error. V gene TRBV2 combines with J gene TRBJ2-2; tentatively, D is TRBD2 (7 bases). Trimming removed 7 bases at V and 0 bases at J, with 15 bases between. The CDR3 is 16 residues long. Germline loops: CDR1 SNHLY, CDR2 FYNNEI. Here the CDR3 reads CASIDGGATNTGELFF. CDR3 DNA sequence: TGTGCCAGCATTGATGGGGGGGCCACGAACACCGGGGAGCTGTTTTTT.

This clonotype was counted ten times or more. CDR3 DNA: TGTGCCAGCAGCTACTCGGGGGGCTCTTACTCTGGGGCCAACGTCCTGACTTTC. It codes for CASSYSGGSYSGANVLTF. This chain joins TRBV25-1 and TRBJ2-6, with D perhaps matching TRBD2 (7 bases). The CDR3 is made up of 18 amino acids. V shed 6 bases and J shed 0 bases, with 18 bases lying between them. Germline-derived CDR1 and CDR2 are MGHDK and SYGVNS. The whole variable domain, remainder taken from reference TRBV25-1 and TRBJ2-6, is EADIYQTPRYLVIGTGKKITLECSQTMGHDKMYWYQQDPGMELHLIHYSYGVNSTEKGDLSSESTVSRIRTEHFPLTLESARPSHTSQYLCASSYSGGSYSGANVLTFGAGSRLTVL.

This clonotype showed up just once. This rearrangement joins TRBV4-3 to TRBJ2-7; TRBD1 or TRBD2 may be the D gene (5 bases each). Germline CDR1 and CDR2: LGHNA and YSLEER. The CDR3 totals 15 residues. Trimming left V 1 base short and J 3 bases short, with 13 bases between. In DNA, the CDR3 is TGCGCCAGCAGCCAAGGAGGGGCCGGCTTCTACGAGCAGTACTTC. Protein product: CASSQGGAGFYEQYF.

This chain uses TRBV2 with TRBJ1-1, with a tentative D call TRBD1 (6 bases). This CDR3 contains 15 residues. Germline values: CDR1 SNHLY, CDR2 FYNNEI. With 4 bases removed from V and 3 bases from J, the gap between germline ends came to 15 bases. The CDR3 here is CASSGGAIVHTEAFF. In DNA, the CDR3 is TGTGCCAGCAGTGGGGGGGCCATAGTCCACACTGAAGCTTTCTTT.

In this sample, this clonotype turned up a few times. V and J are TRBV12-3 or TRBV12-4 and TRBJ1-4; D unresolved. V was trimmed by 7 bases and J by 8 bases, leaving 11 bases between them. The CDR3 has 12 residues. CDR3 region: CASTRAGEKLFF. DNA for the CDR3: TGTGCCAGCACCCGGGCCGGCGAAAAACTGTTTTTT.

This clonotype was observed a handful of times. Being one base from a much bigger clone, this may be a read error. The chain joins TRBV20-1 to TRBJ2-5, with 8 bases matching TRBD2. The germline V gene has CDR1 DFQATT and CDR2 SNEGSKA (reference sequence). The CDR3 totals 13 residues. This CDR3 reads CSVLGGGRGTQYF. The DNA for the CDR3 is TGCAGCGTCCTCGGGGGGGGCAGAGGGACCCAGTACTTC.

The chain employs TRBV29-1 and TRBJ2-5, with D perhaps matching TRBD2 (5 bases). Per the germline V gene, CDR1 is SQVTM and CDR2 is ANQGSEA. Trimming left V 6 bases short and J 5 bases short, with 13 bases between. The length of the CDR3 is 12 residues. The CDR3 protein is CSVLATGETQYF. The DNA for the CDR3 is TGCAGCGTCTTAGCGACGGGCGAGACCCAGTACTTC.

This chain links TRBV6-5 with TRBJ1-5; perhaps TRBD1 as D (6 bases). This CDR3 comprises 14 residues. V lost 7 bases to trimming and J lost 3 bases, with 13 bases between them. From germline, CDR1 is MNHEY and CDR2 SVGAGI. The CDR3 region is CASKQGWDNQPQHF. The CDR3 DNA reads TGTGCCAGCAAACAGGGATGGGACAATCAGCCCCAGCATTTT.